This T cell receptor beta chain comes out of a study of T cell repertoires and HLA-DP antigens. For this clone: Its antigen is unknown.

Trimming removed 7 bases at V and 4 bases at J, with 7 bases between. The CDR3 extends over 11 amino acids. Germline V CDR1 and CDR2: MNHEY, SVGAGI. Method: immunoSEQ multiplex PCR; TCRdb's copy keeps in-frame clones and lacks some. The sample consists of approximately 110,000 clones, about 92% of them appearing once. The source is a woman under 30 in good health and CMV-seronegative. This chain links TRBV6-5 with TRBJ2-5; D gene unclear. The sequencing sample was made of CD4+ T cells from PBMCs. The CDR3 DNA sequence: TGTGCCAGCAAGGCAGGAGAGACCCAGTACTTC. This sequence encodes CASKAGETQYF.